This T cell receptor beta chain derives from a study of neurological immune-mediated disorders. Study-wide results and caveats: The multiple sclerosis repertoire cluster lacked an association with any feature, whether clinical or MRI.

A single record per CDR3 protein comes from TCRdb applying MiXCR to the 5' RACE reads. The sample lists about 59,000 distinct CDR3 sequences, approximately 3.7% occurring once. The V and J ends lost 6 bases and 4 bases respectively, with 14 bases between them. The CDR3 extends over 14 amino acids. Germline V gene sequence: CDR1 SGHRS, CDR2 YFSETQ. This clonotype was picked up many times. Antigen: not known. The specimen sequenced was PBMCs. This sequence was found in a woman in her fifties or sixties with multiple sclerosis. The chain couples TRBV5-1 to TRBJ2-1, with D uncertain. CDR3 coding DNA: TGCGCCAGCAAGGATCTAGGAGTATACAATGAGCAGTTCTTC. It specifies CASKDLGVYNEQFF.